This T cell receptor (beta chain) is drawn from a study of human T cells and chemical hapten exposure. Study at large: Sensitization was performed using 2% DPC on an approximately 2 cm by approximately 2 cm upper inner arm skin site.

The library attached unique molecular identifiers to individual cDNA molecules. TCRdb re-called the RACE reads through MiXCR, storing one row per CDR3 protein. This sample carries about 51,000 distinct CDR3 sequences, over 8% of them seen once, and the ten largest clones take around 15%. Regarding time point: pre-sensitization, week 0. The treatment denotes: therapeutic diphenylcyclopropenone sensitization with weekly scalp DPC. Losses at the gene ends were 3 bases for V and 1 base for J; bases not matched to a gene: 3. Germline CDR1 SGHTA, CDR2 FQGTGA. This CDR3 is built from 16 residues. This clonotype was observed at least ten times. Antigen specificity is unknown. Study-level results: Expanded TCRs showed more large CDR3 clusters than pre-sensitization or healthy control sets.

The material sequenced was whole blood, taken in connection with sensitization to the hapten diphenylcyclopropenone (DPC). The sequence derives from a woman aged 40 to 50 with alopecia areata. Some clones in this sample may be carry-over from other donors' samples. V gene TRBV7-3 combines with J gene TRBJ2-2; 9 bases agree with TRBD1. CDR3: CASSFGQGLNTGELFF. The CDR3 DNA reads as TGTGCCAGCAGCTTCGGACAGGGGTTGAACACCGGGGAGCTGTTTTTT.